This T cell receptor (beta chain) was recorded in a study of blood T cells in healthy people across ages. The second PCR ran about 7 to 12 cycles with a sample-barcoded 5' primer and J-beta primers. Each sample yielded at least 3 million CDR3-containing paired-end reads. TCRdb reprocessed the 5' RACE reads with MiXCR, giving one entry per CDR3 protein. The data hold about 1.4 million distinct CDR3 sequences, with approximately 63% observed a single time. Study-wide points: Estimated diversity across one million T cells was deemed an underestimate.

Note on this clonotype: What it binds is not known.

CDR1 and CDR2 (germline): SGHTA, FQGNSA. The CDR3 covers 13 residues. The V gene lost 2 bases and the J gene lost 4 bases, with 8 bases spanning the gap. The receptor comes from a man between 18 and 35 years old in good health. What was sequenced was blood. This chain uses TRBV7-2 with TRBJ1-2; no clear D gene. The CDR3 here is CASSLRVLYGYTF. CDR3 in DNA: TGTGCCAGCAGCTTAAGGGTCCTCTATGGCTACACCTTC.